Listed below are T cell receptor beta chains from one sample, sequenced in a study of CD8 T cells in ankylosing spondylitis. MiXCR, run by TCRdb on the 5' RACE reads, gives a single entry per CDR3 protein. The sample shows 220,000 or so distinct CDR3 sequences, roughly a tenth of them seen only once. The sequencing input was blood, either unsorted or a sorted T cell fraction (not recorded which). The receptors were gathered from a male donor with ankylosing spondylitis or in good health (not recorded which). Each CDR3 is given with its conserved first and last residue. D genes are given only for firm matches. Clone size is stated in some rows and not others, as once, few, many or a class when expanded.

>TRBJ1-1|NA|TRBD1|TRBV5-1
TGCGCCAGCAGCTACAGGGGAGATACTGAAGCTTTCTTT
CASSYRGDTEAFF
>TRBJ2-1|NA|TRBD1|TRBV7-3
TGTGCCAGCAGCCCTATCCCCGGGACAGGGAACAATGAGCAGTTCTTC
CASSPIPGTGNNEQFF
>TRBJ2-5|many|NA|TRBV5-1
TGCGCCAGCAGCCCTAGTAGTACAGAGACCCAGTACTTC
CASSPSSTETQYF
>TRBJ2-6|few|NA|TRBV11-1
TGTGCCAGCAGCCTAGGCGCCAGCGACGGTTCTGGGGCCAACGTCCTGACTTTC
CASSLGASDGSGANVLTF
>TRBJ1-4|few|TRBD1|TRBV29-1
TGCAGCGTTAAAACAGGGGGTGACGAAAAACTGTTTTTT
CSVKTGGDEKLFF
>TRBJ1-1|many|TRBD1|TRBV4-2
TGTGCCAGCAGCCAACTGACAGGGTTAAACACTGAAGCTTTCTTT
CASSQLTGLNTEAFF
>TRBJ2-5|NA|TRBD1|TRBV7-2
TGTGCCAGCAGCTTAGCCAGACTACAGGGGATCGGGGAGACCCAGTACTTC
CASSLARLQGIGETQYF
>TRBJ2-5|many|TRBD1|TRBV12-3/TRBV12-4
TGTGCCAGCTTCGGGACAGACAGCGAGACCCAGTACTTC
CASFGTDSETQYF
>TRBJ1-5|many|NA|TRBV5-1
TGCGCCAGCAGCTTGGAGACAGGCGGCAATCAGCCCCAGCATTTT
CASSLETGGNQPQHF
>TRBJ2-2|many|TRBD1|TRBV5-1
TGCGCCAGCAGCTTGGTATTAGGGGGCGATAACACCGGGGAGCTGTTTTTT
CASSLVLGGDNTGELFF
>TRBJ1-1|few|TRBD1|TRBV12-3/TRBV12-4
TGTGCCAGCAGTTCGGACAGGGAGTCGGCTGAAGCTTTCTTT
CASSSDRESAEAFF
>TRBJ2-6|few|NA|TRBV27
TGTGCCAGCAGTCCTATCTCCAGGTCTGGGGCCAACGTCCTGACTTTC
CASSPISRSGANVLTF
>TRBJ2-5|NA|NA|TRBV5-1
TGCGCCAGCAGCTTCGACGCGGACCAAGAGACCCAGTACTTC
CASSFDADQETQYF
>TRBJ2-7|many|TRBD1|TRBV5-1
TGCGCCAGCAGCTTCGGGGACAGCTACGAGCAGTACTTC
CASSFGDSYEQYF
>TRBJ2-3|few|NA|TRBV9
TGTGCCAGCAGCAGAATTTCTAGCACAGATACGCAGTATTTT
CASSRISSTDTQYF
>TRBJ2-7|many|NA|TRBV5-5
TGTGCCAGCAGCAAAGCCCAGGTACACGAGCAGTACTTC
CASSKAQVHEQYF
>TRBJ2-1|NA|NA|TRBV11-3
TGTGCCAGCAGCCCCCGTGGGAAGGGGACTTACAATGAGCAGTTCTTC
CASSPRGKGTYNEQFF
>TRBJ1-4|many|NA|TRBV20-1
TGCAGTGCTAGGCCTCGAGTCGGAATTAATGAAAAACTGTTTTTT
CSARPRVGINEKLFF
>TRBJ2-3|many|NA|TRBV5-1
TGCGCCAGCAGCACGGGCTCCGGGACACTGAACACAGATACGCAGTATTTT
CASSTGSGTLNTDTQYF
>TRBJ1-1|few|TRBD1|TRBV27
TGTGCCAGCAATACGGACAGGGGGAACGCTGAAGCTTTCTTT
CASNTDRGNAEAFF
>TRBJ2-3|many|NA|TRBV5-1
TGCGCCAGCAGCGCTCAGGACTACACAGATACGCAGTATTTT
CASSAQDYTDTQYF
>TRBJ2-1|many|NA|TRBV20-1
TGCAGTGCTAACCCAACAATGGCCGGCTTATACAATGAGCAGTTCTTC
CSANPTMAGLYNEQFF
>TRBJ2-7|NA|TRBD1|TRBV5-5
TGTGCCAGCAGCTTGCCCGGGACAGCGGACTACGAGCAGTACTTC
CASSLPGTADYEQYF
>TRBJ2-3|many|NA|TRBV7-2
TGTGCCAGCAGCTTAGTGGCGGGGCTATTCACAGATACGCAGTATTTT
CASSLVAGLFTDTQYF
>TRBJ1-2|many|NA|TRBV6-1
TGTGCCAGCAGTGAACGGACCCCCTATGGCTACACCTTC
CASSERTPYGYTF
>TRBJ1-2|many|NA|TRBV24-1
TGTGCCACCAGTGATCCACTGGGGGCCTTC
CATSDPLGAF
>TRBJ2-5|many|TRBD2|TRBV2
TGTGCCAGCAGTGAATTGTTAGCGGGGGGACAAGAGACCCAGTACTTC
CASSELLAGGQETQYF
>TRBJ2-1|NA|TRBD1|TRBV6-5
TGTGCCAGCAGTTACCAGACAGGGGTTAAAGCCTACAATGAGCAGTTCTTC
CASSYQTGVKAYNEQFF
>TRBJ2-3|few|NA|TRBV28
TGTGCCAGCAGTTGGGCTCGCGGGCCCACAGATACGCAGTATTTT
CASSWARGPTDTQYF
>TRBJ2-3|NA|TRBD2|TRBV20-1
TGCAGTGCGCCCGGGACTAGGAGCACAGATACGCAGTATTTT
CSAPGTRSTDTQYF
>TRBJ1-5|many|NA|TRBV5-1
TGCGCCAGCAGCTTGGTGGAGGACGGGACAAAAAACAATCAGCCCCAGCATTTT
CASSLVEDGTKNNQPQHF
>TRBJ2-5|many|TRBD2|TRBV7-2
TGTGCCAGCAGCTTAGAACGGGGGGTCCAGTCTTTCCAGTACTTC
CASSLERGVQSFQYF
>TRBJ2-7|many|NA|TRBV12-3/TRBV12-4
TGTGCCAGCAGTTTTTCTGGGGGCGGGGTGTACGAGCAGTACTTC
CASSFSGGGVYEQYF
>TRBJ1-2|many|NA|TRBV13
TGTGCCAGCAGCGTTCCTCCCATGGAGGCCACCGGCTACACCTTC
CASSVPPMEATGYTF
>TRBJ2-5|NA|NA|TRBV7-2
TGTGCCAGCAGCTGGGTAAGAAACCAAGAGACCCAGTACTTC
CASSWVRNQETQYF
>TRBJ2-7|NA|TRBD1|TRBV5-6
TGTGCCAGCAGCCGCGACAGGGGGATCTCCTACGAGCAGTACTTC
CASSRDRGISYEQYF
>TRBJ2-3|many|NA|TRBV5-1
TGCGCCAGCAGCTTGGAGGGCAGCAGAGATACGCAGTATTTT
CASSLEGSRDTQYF
>TRBJ1-4|many|NA|TRBV5-1
TGCGCCAGCAGCTTGGGTCCGGACAGTCCTTATAATGAAAAACTGTTTTTT
CASSLGPDSPYNEKLFF
>TRBJ1-2|many|TRBD1|TRBV5-1
TGCGCCAGCAGCTACTCCGGGACAGGGTATGGCTACACCTTC
CASSYSGTGYGYTF
>TRBJ2-1|many|TRBD2|TRBV10-3
TGTGCCATCAGTGAGTCCCCCAGCGGGGGTCAAGGTGAGCAGTTCTTC
CAISESPSGGQGEQFF
>TRBJ2-2|many|NA|TRBV20-1
TGCAGTGCTAGCGACCGACTTTACACCGGGGAGCTGTTTTTT
CSASDRLYTGELFF
>TRBJ1-5|NA|NA|TRBV19
TGTGCGGCCGGGACATTTATCAGGAATCAGCCCCAGCATTTT
CAAGTFIRNQPQHF
>TRBJ1-1|many|TRBD1|TRBV5-1
TGCGCCAGCAGCTCTCCGGACAGGGGGAACACTGAAGCTTTCTTT
CASSSPDRGNTEAFF
>TRBJ2-1|few|TRBD2|TRBV7-2
TGTGCCAGCAGCTCCTTTGGCGGGGGGATCTACAATGAGCAGTTCTTC
CASSSFGGGIYNEQFF
>TRBJ2-5|few|NA|TRBV5-1
TGCGCCAGCAGCTTGGTGGCCAGAAACCAAGAGACCCAGTACTTC
CASSLVARNQETQYF
>TRBJ2-3|many|TRBD2|TRBV5-5
TGTGCCAGCAGCTTAGCGGGAACTAAGGCGAATACGCAGTATTTT
CASSLAGTKANTQYF
>TRBJ1-4|NA|TRBD1|TRBV7-2
TGTGCCAGCAGCTTACAGGGGGCGCGGGGACTGTTTTTT
CASSLQGARGLFF
>TRBJ1-5|many|TRBD1|TRBV15
TGTGCCACCAGCAGAGATTCCGGGACAGGTGTTGGCAATCAGCCCCAGCATTTT
CATSRDSGTGVGNQPQHF
>TRBJ2-1|few|TRBD2|TRBV7-3
TGTGCCAGCAGCTTAAGCACTAGCGAAGGCAATGAGCAGTTCTTC
CASSLSTSEGNEQFF